This T cell receptor (beta chain) was recovered during a study of cytomegalovirus exposure and HLA in healthy donors (dated by TCRdb to about 2017). Concerning the study at large: In an earlier analysis of several hundred of the donors, around 300 Gb of sequence data and some 100 million unique TCR beta sequences from 150 million to 200 million T cells were reported. Rather than drawing on any new phenotypic data, the later analysis identified candidate immune exposures from TCR beta sequences and the way those sequences occurred across donors. To decide whether each TCR beta V gene segment behaved as functional or pseudogenic, an earlier analysis of approximately 590 of the donors relied on high-throughput TCR beta sequencing. An early release covering 500 to 750 HLA-typed donors comprised approximately 300 gigabases of sequencing data and roughly 86 million unique TCR sequences. Typing coverage differed by locus: A, B, C, DRB1 and DQB1 were typed in roughly 620-630 donors, DQA1 in about 500, DPA1 in around 610, and DPB1 in 400 to 490. Four to six DR-DQ haplotypes were handled as single units for association and clustering because linkage in the cohort was strong. In a later analysis, previously published TCR beta repertoires from about 640 donors were re-analyzed and high-resolution HLA genotyping was added so that TCR occurrence patterns could be studied. Among some 410 genotyped donors of the cohort, an average of approximately 240,000 unique TCR beta nucleotide sequences was sequenced per donor, of which about 18% were non-productive. Among the roughly 380 genotyped donors, 75% to 90% belonged to the genetic ancestry cluster associated with self-reported Caucasian donors. The study was designed to test whether signatures of past pathogen exposure could be identified by cataloging public T cell receptors. High-throughput TCR immunosequencing, statistical association of individual TCRs with disease status, and machine learning were combined to predict cytomegalovirus infection status. The study used immunosequencing to profile the T cell repertoires of under 700 subjects and linked those repertoires to cytomegalovirus serostatus. All discovery cohort repertoires had been generated on a single sequencing platform. Donor age, sex, ethnicity and CMV serostatus were collected together with the repertoire data. Besides the first cohort of around 670 subjects, a separate validation cohort made up of over 100 different subjects was used. HLA typing included class I and class II loci at four-digit resolution. In a later genetic analysis, genome-wide SNP genotypes for about 55% of the roughly 700 donors were used, and that subset was treated as a discovery cohort. Study-wide conclusions, independent of this receptor: The presence/absence analyses assumed that sequencing depth was roughly uniform across donors, and that assumption may not be true. Some IMGT-functional V segments, including TRBV6-2 and TRBV6-3, could not be told apart with the 87-base-pair reads, so those segments were excluded. In both the original and validation cohorts, the classifier was reported to diagnose cytomegalovirus status with high specificity and sensitivity. Linkage disequilibrium might explain the correlated functional status among segregating V segments, but an unknown experimental factor could not be excluded. In a later analysis, HLA-associated TCR beta chains showed more clonal expansion and lower generation probabilities than non-associated chains that were equally common. Only TCR beta chains were sequenced in this cohort, and the absence of alpha or paired-chain data limited detectable features. Because counts were too low, roughly 18 rarely observed V segments, including chromosome 9 orphons, were left out of the earlier analysis of 587 of the donors. In an earlier analysis of 500 to 650 of the donors, most TCR beta V segments appeared in productive rearrangements about 90% or about 30% of the time, broadly matching IMGT annotations. Because HLA typing was missing for some donors at each locus, association tests included only the typed subset. In a later genetic analysis, a missense DCLRE1C variant was associated with V-gene and J-gene trimming of TCR beta chains, and the association was replicated in an independent cohort. Immune exposure information for the cohort was limited to CMV serostatus. In a later analysis, the rate of TCR association differed among HLA loci, with DRB1 alleles having the most associated TCRs and HLA-C alleles having the fewest. Specific HLA alleles were associated with 16,951 TCR beta sequences at a false discovery rate of 0.05 in a later analysis. The authors suggested that the approach could potentially be generalized to other disease states and immunological phenotypes. The study listed around 160 TCR beta chains as associated with cytomegalovirus. A further reported finding was that TCR beta sequences accurately predicted the HLA-A and HLA-B alleles for most subjects in the first cohort. A later genetic analysis reported fewer N-insertions in productive TCRs among donors in an Asian-associated ancestry cluster than the approximately 670-donor mean. Most TCR sequences were seen in very few donors, while some public TCRs were found in many individuals. The sequencing pipeline was judged likely to have produced a cluster of highly shared sequence variants as a technical artifact. A later analysis reported that several top co-occurrence clusters appeared linked to parvovirus B19, influenza, CMV and Epstein-Barr virus. A few of the identified cytomegalovirus-associated TCR beta chains were confirmed in vitro to be specific for cytomegalovirus antigens. According to a later analysis, most CMV-associated TCR beta chains appeared to be HLA-restricted, and the HLA associations seemed to be driven largely by CMV exposure. When HLA alleles, especially DR and DQ, strongly co-occurred, TCR associations were difficult to assign to individual alleles.

As encoded in the germline V gene, CDR1 is SGDLS while CDR2 is YYNGEE. Trimmed from V: 0 bases; trimmed from J: 2 bases; junction bases lacking a gene match: 3. CDR3 length: 15 amino acids, cysteine to phenylalanine. The CDR3 DNA has 45 bases and is translated from base 1. The library was produced with the immunoSEQ multiplex PCR assay. For the multiplex PCR, a mixture combining 60 forward primers for TCR Vbeta segments and 13 reverse primers for TCR Jbeta segments was used. The CDR3 region of rearranged TCR beta genes was amplified from genomic DNA with a multiplex PCR assay. On the Illumina HiSeq System, the amplified TCR beta libraries were sequenced as 87-base-pair reads. The study's processing was this. A later analysis counted approximately 84 million unique TCR beta chains across the 500 to 850 repertoires, and some 11 million of these chains were shared by at least two donors. Raw reads were error-corrected and collapsed into unique sequences by a nearest-neighbor algorithm in which closely related sequences were merged to remove PCR and sequencing errors. CDR3 sequences were aligned to IMGT reference sequences to assign V, D and J gene segments. Each retained sequence needed at least a six-nucleotide match to both a V gene segment and a J gene segment. Rearrangements were called productive when the CDR3 lacked stop codons and stayed in frame with V and J; all others were non-productive. CDR3 was defined by IMGT convention, running from the second conserved V-encoded cysteine to the conserved J-encoded phenylalanine. The earlier analysis of some 580 of the donors excluded any sequence lacking an unambiguous match to a single V gene segment. In an earlier analysis of roughly 600 of the donors, a V segment was called functional when productive rearrangements were above 56.7%, and segregating when the standard deviation between donors exceeded 5%. To diagnose cytomegalovirus status from the catalog of TCR beta chain sequences, a statistical classification framework was built. A later analysis assigned V and J genes by comparing TCR nucleotide sequences with IMGT/GENE-DB human TR gene sequences. A later analysis assigned CDR3 sequences and most-parsimonious VDJ recombination scenarios with the TCRdist pipeline. In a later analysis, each TCR beta chain was defined by its CDR3 amino acid sequence together with its V-gene family, and reads without a unique V-gene family were excluded. As a way to deal with suspected cross-contamination and a sequencing artifact, a later analysis dropped roughly 600 nucleotide sequences that were highly shared and had low generation probability. In a later analysis, a clonal expansion index for each public chain was calculated from normalized within-repertoire ranks of inferred template counts. In a later analysis, generation probabilities were computed using a VDJ recombination model fitted to out-of-frame rearrangements, and the results were checked against IGoR. In a later analysis, TCR-TCR, TCR-HLA and TCR-CMV co-occurrence was scored with hypergeometric tests, and a repertoire-size bias correction was applied to TCR pairs. In a later analysis, false discovery rates were estimated by permuting HLA or CMV assignments 20 times. In a later analysis, co-occurring TCRs were grouped using DBSCAN, with TCRdist sequence similarity added in when clustering inside HLA-allele-positive subsets. Repertoires with fewer than 30,000 or more than 120,000 public chains were left out of co-occurrence clustering, as were a few repertoires with anomalous nucleotide sharing. The source is immuneACCESS, and TCRdb retained only in-frame sequences with V and J called. Part of the clones is not carried over; for the studies checked, unresolved V genes explain less than half of this, and the remainder is unexplained. V and J calls and clone size are those listed in that table; D and trimming were worked out from the DNA. In this sample the table shows around 140,000 clones, around 80% of which occur a single time. Approximately 2% of the sample is held by the ten biggest clonotypes.

A few counts support this clone. The clone's antigen remains unknown. No much larger clone is present one base from it, and per-base qualities are unavailable. The cohort comprised around 700 healthy bone marrow donors. At the time of sampling, every cohort member was nominally healthy, though immune exposures that went unrecorded were likely present. The donor was CMV seropositive and was included in the group of 250 to 350 seropositive cohort members. Every donor gave a peripheral blood sample, and the peripheral blood mononuclear cells from that sample were used for TCR beta sequencing. The Qiagen DNeasy Blood Extraction Kit was used to extract genomic DNA from the blood cell samples.

The sequencing sample was made of PBMCs. The receptor comes from a female donor in good health and CMV-seropositive. The chain employs TRBV9 and TRBJ2-7; TRBD2 matches 9 bases in the middle. The CDR3 protein is CASSVELAGPYEQYF. In nucleotides, the sequence is TGTGCCAGCAGCGTAGAACTAGCGGGCCCCTACGAGCAGTACTTC.